This is a list of T cell receptor beta chains from one sample in a study of glioma-infiltrating T cells after dendritic cell vaccination. The protocol was immunoSEQ multiplex PCR, while the TCRdb copy is restricted to in-frame clones and leaves out a portion. The data contain roughly 100,000 clones, around four fifths of them singletons. Source: blood, taken after dendritic cell vaccination. The receptors were sampled from a human donor with glioblastoma. The CDR3 runs from the conserved cysteine through the conserved F or W. Fields, in order: V gene, D gene, CDR3 protein. A D gene is named only where the DNA matches it firmly.

v_gene: TRBV7-9
d_gene: TRBD1
CDR3aa: CASSSGTGGMDTQYF

v_gene: TRBV5-1
d_gene: -
CDR3aa: CASSFVRGENTEAFF

v_gene: TRBV29-1
d_gene: TRBD1
CDR3aa: CSVNRDRGYNEQFF

v_gene: TRBV2
d_gene: -
CDR3aa: CASSGGGGRGGNTDTQYF

v_gene: TRBV6-1
d_gene: -
CDR3aa: CASSSYSTANTEAFF

v_gene: TRBV4-3
d_gene: -
CDR3aa: CASSRGQQETQYF

v_gene: TRBV2
d_gene: -
CDR3aa: CASRRGRETQYF

v_gene: TRBV5-4
d_gene: TRBD1
CDR3aa: CASSVDRSTDTQYF

v_gene: TRBV14
d_gene: -
CDR3aa: CASSQERGLNEKLFF

v_gene: TRBV19
d_gene: TRBD1
CDR3aa: CASSILQGTGELFF